Listed below are T cell receptor beta chains from one sample, sequenced in a study of T cell responses to AZD1222 COVID-19 vaccine. The table came from immunoSEQ multiplex PCR; TCRdb's copy has only in-frame clones and leaves some out. Counted here are about 120,000 clones, 70% to 90% occurring once; the ten biggest clones make up approximately 8.5%. The sequenced sample was peripheral blood, obtained on day 0 of AZD1222 vaccination. The source is an adult in good health. Each CDR3 is given with its conserved first and last residue. The order of the fields is clone size, V gene, D gene, J gene, CDR3 protein, CDR3 DNA. D genes are given only for firm matches. Only part of the rows carry a size: once, few, many, or a class if the clone is expanded.

>NA|TRBV19|NA|TRBJ1-2
CASHLTQSPGYTF
TGTGCCAGCCACCTAACACAGAGTCCCGGCTACACCTTC
>once|TRBV29-1|NA|TRBJ2-7
CSVGNRENYEQYF
TGCAGCGTTGGGAACAGGGAAAATTACGAGCAGTACTTC
>once|TRBV7-2|NA|TRBJ1-2
CASSLGTEAYGYTF
TGTGCCAGCAGCTTAGGGACAGAGGCATATGGCTACACCTTC
>NA|TRBV7-9|NA|TRBJ1-2
CASSLVEGRGYTF
TGTGCCAGCAGCTTAGTAGAGGGGCGAGGCTACACCTTC
>few|TRBV6-4|NA|TRBJ1-2
CASSVPGAPSAGYTF
TGTGCCAGCAGTGTACCGGGAGCCCCTTCGGCTGGCTACACCTTC
>NA|TRBV6-6|NA|TRBJ1-1
CASSYHSSMNTEAFF
TGTGCCAGCAGTTATCACAGCTCCATGAACACTGAAGCTTTCTTT
>NA|TRBV30|TRBD2|TRBJ2-3
CAWSMGLAKETDTQYF
TGTGCCTGGAGTATGGGACTAGCAAAGGAGACAGATACGCAGTATTTT
>NA|TRBV5-6|NA|TRBJ2-5
CASRRPTGAEETQYF
TGTGCCAGCAGACGTCCGACAGGAGCAGAGGAGACCCAGTACTTC
>NA|TRBV10-3|NA|TRBJ1-2
CAIRPTEFNYGYTF
TGTGCCATCAGACCAACAGAGTTTAACTATGGCTACACCTTC
>NA|TRBV29-1|TRBD1|TRBJ1-4
CSVEEDRDEKLFF
TGCAGCGTTGAAGAGGACAGGGATGAAAAACTGTTTTTT
>NA|TRBV6-2/TRBV6-3|TRBD1|TRBJ1-5
CASSWTGNQPQHF
TGTGCCAGCAGCTGGACAGGGAATCAGCCCCAGCATTTT
>NA|TRBV7-9|NA|TRBJ2-7
CASIPWEGAFSEQYF
TGTGCCAGCATCCCTTGGGAGGGGGCGTTCAGCGAGCAGTACTTC
>NA|TRBV7-9|TRBD1|TRBJ1-5
CASSLFRDSDDQPQHF
TGTGCCAGCAGCTTATTCCGGGACAGTGACGATCAGCCCCAGCATTTT
>NA|TRBV6-1|NA|TRBJ1-1
CASSEDRGAFF
TGTGCCAGCAGTGAAGACCGGGGAGCTTTCTTT
>NA|TRBV6-5|NA|TRBJ2-4
CASSRAGPDNIQYF
TGTGCCAGCAGTCGGGCAGGTCCTGATAACATTCAGTACTTC
>few|TRBV5-1|NA|TRBJ1-3
CASRAWRDSGNTIYF
TGCGCCAGCAGAGCTTGGAGAGACTCTGGAAACACCATATATTTT
>once|TRBV3-1/TRBV3-2|NA|TRBJ1-2
CASSQAVETNYGYTF
TGTGCCAGCAGCCAAGCAGTGGAAACTAACTATGGCTACACCTTC
>NA|TRBV5-1|NA|TRBJ2-2
CASCGEPNTGELFF
TGCGCCAGCTGTGGGGAACCGAACACCGGGGAGCTGTTTTTT
>NA|TRBV7-2|NA|TRBJ2-7
CASSLKIRDARSEQYF
TGTGCCAGCAGCCTAAAGATCCGAGACGCTCGAAGCGAGCAGTACTTC
>NA|TRBV27|NA|TRBJ2-2
CASSFGELFF
TGTGCCAGCAGTTTCGGGGAGCTGTTTTTT
>few|TRBV11-1|NA|TRBJ1-1
CASSLQGNTEAFF
TGTGCCAGCAGCTTACAGGGTAACACTGAAGCTTTCTTT
>NA|TRBV5-1|NA|TRBJ1-4
CASSFAGEGEKLFF
TGCGCCAGCAGCTTTGCGGGAGAGGGAGAAAAACTGTTTTTT
>NA|TRBV6-5|NA|TRBJ2-2
CASSYSWGAPGELFF
TGTGCCAGCAGTTACTCCTGGGGAGCTCCCGGGGAGCTGTTTTTT
>NA|TRBV28|TRBD1|TRBJ2-7
CASLRRGPLHEQYF
TGTGCCAGCCTCAGAAGGGGGCCCCTACACGAGCAGTACTTC
>NA|TRBV6-5|TRBD2|TRBJ2-2
CASNPLAGAIGELFF
TGTGCCAGCAATCCACTAGCGGGAGCGATCGGGGAGCTGTTTTTT
>NA|TRBV7-2|NA|TRBJ1-2
CASSPGPSNYGYTF
TGTGCCAGCAGCCCGGGACCATCTAACTATGGCTACACCTTC
>NA|TRBV28|TRBD1|TRBJ1-6
CASRRGGASGSPLHF
TGTGCCAGCAGACGAGGGGGCGCGTCAGGATCACCCCTCCACTTT
>NA|TRBV18|NA|TRBJ2-7
CASSSPGGEQYF
TGTGCCAGCTCATCCCCCGGGGGCGAGCAGTACTTC
>few|TRBV6-5|NA|TRBJ2-2
CASSYYSDTGELFF
TGTGCCAGCAGTTACTATTCCGACACCGGGGAGCTGTTTTTT
>NA|TRBV9|TRBD2|TRBJ2-1
CASSVEAGGSNEQFF
TGTGCCAGCAGCGTAGAGGCGGGAGGTAGTAATGAGCAGTTCTTC
>NA|TRBV5-4|TRBD2|TRBJ2-7
CASSLVAGVVENNVKQYF
TGTGCCAGCAGCTTGGTAGCGGGGGTTGTGGAAAACAACGTAAAGCAGTACTTC
>NA|TRBV4-2|NA|TRBJ1-1
CASSQAAAGAFF
TGTGCCAGCAGCCAAGCGGCGGCCGGAGCTTTCTTT
>NA|TRBV29-1|TRBD1|TRBJ2-1
CSVSDRGEYNEQFF
TGCAGCGTTTCGGACAGGGGGGAGTACAATGAGCAGTTCTTC